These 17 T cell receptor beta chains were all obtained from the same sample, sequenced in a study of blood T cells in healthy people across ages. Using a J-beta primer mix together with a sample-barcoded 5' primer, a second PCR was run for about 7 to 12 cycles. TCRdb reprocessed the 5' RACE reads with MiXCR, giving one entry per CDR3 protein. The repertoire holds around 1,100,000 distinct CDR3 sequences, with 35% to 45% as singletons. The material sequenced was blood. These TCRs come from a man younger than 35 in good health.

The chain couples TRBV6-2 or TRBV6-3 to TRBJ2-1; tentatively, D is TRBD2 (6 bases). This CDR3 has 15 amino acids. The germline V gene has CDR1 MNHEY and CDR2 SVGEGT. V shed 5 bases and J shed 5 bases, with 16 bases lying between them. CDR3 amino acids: CASSRPGGANNEQFF. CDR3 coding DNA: TGTGCCAGCAGTAGACCCGGCGGGGCAAACAATGAGCAGTTCTTC.

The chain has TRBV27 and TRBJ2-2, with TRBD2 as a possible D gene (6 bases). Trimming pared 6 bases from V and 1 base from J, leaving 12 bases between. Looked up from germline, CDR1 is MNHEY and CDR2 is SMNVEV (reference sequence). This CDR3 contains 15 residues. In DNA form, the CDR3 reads TGTGCCAGCAGGCCGATGGGAGGGAACACCGGGGAGCTGTTTTTT. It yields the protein CASRPMGGNTGELFF.

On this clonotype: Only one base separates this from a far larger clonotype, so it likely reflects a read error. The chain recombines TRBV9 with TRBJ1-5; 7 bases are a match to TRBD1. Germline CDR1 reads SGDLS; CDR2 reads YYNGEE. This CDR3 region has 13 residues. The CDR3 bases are TGTGCCAGCAGCCGGGACAGCAATCAGCCCCGGCATTTT. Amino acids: CASSRDSNQPRHF.

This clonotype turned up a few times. DNA of the CDR3: TGTGCCAGCAGATTTACGGGCCAATCTGGCTACACCTTC. Its translation is CASRFTGQSGYTF. The chain couples TRBV6-2 or TRBV6-3 to TRBJ1-2; D not certain. CDR1 is MNHEY, CDR2 SVGEGT, per germline. V lost 6 bases to trimming and J lost 7 bases, with 15 bases between them. The CDR3 spans 13 residues.

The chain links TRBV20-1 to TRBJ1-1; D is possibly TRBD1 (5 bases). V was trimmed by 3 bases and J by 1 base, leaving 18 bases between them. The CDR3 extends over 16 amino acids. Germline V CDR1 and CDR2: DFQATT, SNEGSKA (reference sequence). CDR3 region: CSARGVVQGGNTEAFF. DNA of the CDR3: TGCAGTGCTAGGGGGGTTGTCCAGGGCGGGAACACTGAAGCTTTCTTT.

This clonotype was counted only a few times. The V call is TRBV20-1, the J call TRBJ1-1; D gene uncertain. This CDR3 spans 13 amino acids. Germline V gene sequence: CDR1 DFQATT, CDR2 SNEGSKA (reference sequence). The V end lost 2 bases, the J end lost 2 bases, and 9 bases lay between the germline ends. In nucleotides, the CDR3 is TGCAGTGCTAGAAGGGCGGGAAACACTGAAGCTTTCTTT. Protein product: CSARRAGNTEAFF.

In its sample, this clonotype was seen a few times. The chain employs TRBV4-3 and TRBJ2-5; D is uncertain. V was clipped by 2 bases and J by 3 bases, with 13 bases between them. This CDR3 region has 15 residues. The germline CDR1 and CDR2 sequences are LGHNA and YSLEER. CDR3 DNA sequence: TGCGCCAGCAGCCAAATATTGGGGTGGAAAGAGACCCAGTACTTC. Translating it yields CASSQILGWKETQYF.

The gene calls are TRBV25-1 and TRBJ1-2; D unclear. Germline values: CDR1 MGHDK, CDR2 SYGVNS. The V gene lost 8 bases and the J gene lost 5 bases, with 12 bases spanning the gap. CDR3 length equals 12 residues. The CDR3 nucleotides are TGTGCCAGCTTTATACCGGTGTATGGCTACACCTTC. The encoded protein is CASFIPVYGYTF.

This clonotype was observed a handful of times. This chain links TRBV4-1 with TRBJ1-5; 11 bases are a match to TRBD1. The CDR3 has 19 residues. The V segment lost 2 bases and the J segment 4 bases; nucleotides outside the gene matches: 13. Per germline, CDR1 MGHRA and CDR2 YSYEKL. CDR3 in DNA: TGCGCCAGCAGCCAAATGACCGGGACAGGGGGAATGGGGAATCAGCCCCAGCATTTT. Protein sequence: CASSQMTGTGGMGNQPQHF.

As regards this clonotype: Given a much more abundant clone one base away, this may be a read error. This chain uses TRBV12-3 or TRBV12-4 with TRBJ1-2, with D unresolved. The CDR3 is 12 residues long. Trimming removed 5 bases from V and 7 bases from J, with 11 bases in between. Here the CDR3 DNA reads TGTGCCAGCAGTGGTATGTTGTCTGGCTACACCTTC. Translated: CASSGMLSGYTF.

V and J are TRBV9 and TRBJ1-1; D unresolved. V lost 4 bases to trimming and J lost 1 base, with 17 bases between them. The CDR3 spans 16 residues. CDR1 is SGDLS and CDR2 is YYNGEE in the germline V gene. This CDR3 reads CASSFLSGVPNTEAFF. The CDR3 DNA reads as TGTGCCAGCAGCTTCCTCTCAGGAGTGCCGAACACTGAAGCTTTCTTT. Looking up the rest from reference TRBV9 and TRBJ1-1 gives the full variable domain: DSGVTQTPKHLITATGQRVTLRCSPRSGDLSVYWYQQSLDQGLQFLIQYYNGEERAKGNILERFSAQQFPDLHSELNLSSLELGDSALYFCASSFLSGVPNTEAFFGQGTRLTVV.

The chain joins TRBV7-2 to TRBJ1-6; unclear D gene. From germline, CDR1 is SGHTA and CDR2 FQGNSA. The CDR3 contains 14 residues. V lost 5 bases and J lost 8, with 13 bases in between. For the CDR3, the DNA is TGTGCCAGCAGCATGGGTTCGGGTTATTCACCCCTCCACTTT. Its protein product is CASSMGSGYSPLHF.

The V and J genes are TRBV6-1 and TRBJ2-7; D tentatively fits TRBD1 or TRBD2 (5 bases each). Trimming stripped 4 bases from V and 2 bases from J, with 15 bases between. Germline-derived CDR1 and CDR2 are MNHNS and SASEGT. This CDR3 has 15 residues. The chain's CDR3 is CASSAGTGRPYEQYF. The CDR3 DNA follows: TGTGCCAGCAGTGCTGGGACGGGGCGCCCCTACGAGCAGTACTTC.

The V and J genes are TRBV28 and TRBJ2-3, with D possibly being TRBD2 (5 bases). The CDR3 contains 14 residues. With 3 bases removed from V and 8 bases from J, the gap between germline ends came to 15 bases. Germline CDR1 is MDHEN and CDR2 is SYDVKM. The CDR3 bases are TGTGCCAGCAGTTTGTGGTGGGAGCAAGGTACGCAGTATTTT. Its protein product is CASSLWWEQGTQYF.

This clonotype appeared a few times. CDR3 sequence (DNA): TGCAGCGTTGAAGAACTGGGACAGCTCACTGAAGCTTTCTTT. It yields the protein CSVEELGQLTEAFF. The V and J genes are TRBV29-1 and TRBJ1-1; 7 bases agree with TRBD1. Losses at the gene ends were 0 bases for V and 4 bases for J; bases not matched to a gene: 5. CDR1 and CDR2 from the germline V gene are SQVTM and ANQGSEA. The CDR3 length is 14 residues.

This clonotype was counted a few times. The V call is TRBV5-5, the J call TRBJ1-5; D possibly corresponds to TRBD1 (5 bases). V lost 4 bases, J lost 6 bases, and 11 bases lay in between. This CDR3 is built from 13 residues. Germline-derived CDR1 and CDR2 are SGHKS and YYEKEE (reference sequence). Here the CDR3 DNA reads TGTGCCAGCAGCAAGACCGGGACTCAGCCCCAGCATTTT. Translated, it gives CASSKTGTQPQHF. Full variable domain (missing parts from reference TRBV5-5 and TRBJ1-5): DAGVTQSPTHLIKTRGQQVTLRCSPISGHKSVSWYQQVLGQGPQFIFQYYEKEERGRGNFPDRFSARQFPNYSSELNVNALLLGDSALYLCASSKTGTQPQHFGDGTRLSIL.

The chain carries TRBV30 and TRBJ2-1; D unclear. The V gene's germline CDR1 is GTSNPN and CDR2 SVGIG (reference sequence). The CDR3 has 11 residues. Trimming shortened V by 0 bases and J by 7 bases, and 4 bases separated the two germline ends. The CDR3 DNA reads TGTGCCTGGAGTGTACCGAATGAGCAGTTCTTC. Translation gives CAWSVPNEQFF.